This record covers a single T cell receptor beta chain. Antigen specificity is unknown. An immunoSEQ assay, version v3.0, was performed at survey level. Libraries were prepared by immunoSEQ multiplex PCR; TCRdb keeps only in-frame clonotypes and omits some of them. The repertoire holds about 35,000 clones, with 94% as singletons. This sample is drawn from a study of long-term antiretroviral therapy in people with HIV. General study results and limits: Whichever time point was examined, clones expanded before ART dominated the repertoire.

The sequence derives from a woman aged 50 to 60 with HIV. The material sequenced was unsorted PBMCs, taken 4.1 years after starting antiretroviral therapy.

The DNA of the CDR3 is TGTGCCAGCAGCTTCTCAGGGGATTGGAGTCAGCCCCAGCATTTT. Amino acid sequence: CASSFSGDWSQPQHF. This sequence joins TRBV13 and TRBJ1-5; D might be TRBD1 (6 bases). Germline V CDR1 and CDR2: PRHDT, FYEKMQ (reference sequence). Between the trimmed V and J ends, which lost 3 bases and 6 bases, there was a span of 15 bases. This CDR3 has 15 amino acids.